This T cell receptor beta chain emerged from a study of blood T cells in healthy people across ages. Notes on the study in general: Strong correlation linked observed beta diversity and percent naive T cells. Significant beta diversity loss was already apparent by age roughly 40, declining roughly linearly.

Germline-derived CDR1 and CDR2 are DFQATT and SNEGSKA (reference sequence). The germline V and J ends were trimmed by 6 bases and 13 bases, with 25 bases remaining between them. The CDR3 is 14 residues long. It was with a sample-barcoded 5' primer and a J-beta primer mix that a second PCR of about 7 to 12 cycles was run. Via MiXCR, TCRdb re-called the 5' RACE reads, giving one row per CDR3 protein. The sample carries around 1.1 million distinct CDR3 sequences, roughly two fifths recorded once. Details on this clonotype: The antigen is unknown. A much bigger clone sits one base away, suggesting this may be a read error.

V gene TRBV20-1 combines with J gene TRBJ2-4; D is possibly TRBD2 (6 bases). Specimen: blood. The receptor was isolated from a man in his late teens or twenties in good health. For the CDR3, the DNA is TGCAGTGCAAAAAAAAGGCGGGGCAACAATGAGCAGTACTTC. It specifies CSAKKRRGNNEQYF.